This TCR beta chain was identified in a study of technical replicates of blood from a few donors. Generated by immunoSEQ multiplex PCR, the TCRdb table keeps only in-frame clones and is missing some. The sample contains about 100,000 clones, under 97% of which appear only once. The germline gives CDR1 MDHEN, CDR2 SYDVKM. The trim removed 6 bases at V and 9 bases at J, leaving 17 bases unmatched. The CDR3 length is 17 residues. The sequencing input was T cells isolated from PBMCs. This receptor was identified in a human donor in good health. J is TRBJ2-1 and V is TRBV28; 10 nucleotides align to TRBD1. The CDR3 loop reads CASSRGTGAELGGEQFF. In DNA form, the CDR3 reads TGTGCCAGCAGCCGCGGGACAGGGGCCGAATTGGGGGGTGAGCAGTTCTTC.